Listed below are T cell receptor beta chains from one sample, sequenced in a study of brain T cells in children with intractable seizures. Sequencing used immunoSEQ multiplex PCR; TCRdb keeps in-frame clones, though not all of them. The sample lists about 320,000 clones, 93% occurring once. The sequencing here drew on peripheral blood, taken roughly 5 months after surgery. These receptors came from a boy less than two years old with tuberous sclerosis and intractable seizures. The CDR3 runs from the conserved cysteine through the conserved F or W. A D gene is named only where the DNA matches it firmly. A clone size is listed for some rows: how often the clone was seen (once, few, many), or a class if it is expanded.

abundance,d_gene,v_gene,j_gene,CDR3nt,CDR3aa
once,-,TRBV6-6,TRBJ1-5,TGTGCCAGCAGTCGATCGCCTAGCAATCAGCCCCAGCATTTT,CASSRSPSNQPQHF
-,-,TRBV20-1,TRBJ2-1,TGCAGTGCTAGTCCGGACTACAATGAGCAGTTCTTC,CSASPDYNEQFF
once,-,TRBV11-2,TRBJ1-1,TGTGCCAGCAGCTTAGCGGGCCGGGGAAGGGGCACTGAAGCTTTCTTT,CASSLAGRGRGTEAFF
-,-,TRBV2,TRBJ1-6,TGTGCCAGCAGTCCGCAGGGGTCGTATAATTCACCCCTCCACTTT,CASSPQGSYNSPLHF
-,-,TRBV9,TRBJ1-3,TGTGCCAGCAGCCCCCGCTCGGCGAGCTCTGGAAACACCATATATTTT,CASSPRSASSGNTIYF
-,-,TRBV11-1,TRBJ1-1,TGTGCCAGCAGCTTAAACCAGGGCGGCACTGAAGCTTTCTTT,CASSLNQGGTEAFF
-,TRBD2,TRBV15,TRBJ2-1,TGTGCCACCAGCAGAGGCCCCGTCACTAGCGGGAGATCGAATGAGCAGTTCTTC,CATSRGPVTSGRSNEQFF
once,-,TRBV28,TRBJ2-1,TGTGCCAGCAGCCAGGGGGGACGGGGCAATGAGCAGTTCTTC,CASSQGGRGNEQFF
-,-,TRBV6-4,TRBJ2-1,TGTGCCAGCAGTGACGGAACAATCAATGAGCAGTTCTTC,CASSDGTINEQFF
-,-,TRBV7-3,TRBJ1-1,TGTGCCAGCAGCTTTCGAAGGAACACTGAAGCTTTCTTT,CASSFRRNTEAFF
-,-,TRBV29-1,TRBJ1-2,TGCAGCGTTGGAGGGTTGAGGGCAATTAGCTACACCTTC,CSVGGLRAISYTF
-,TRBD1,TRBV7-3,TRBJ1-2,TGTGCCAGCAGCCCGGGACAGGGGGCAGTAAGCTATGGCTACACCTTC,CASSPGQGAVSYGYTF
-,-,TRBV24-1,TRBJ2-1,TGTGCCACCAGTGATCTACCGACCTTCGAGGGCAATGAGCAGTTCTTC,CATSDLPTFEGNEQFF
-,-,TRBV2,TRBJ2-7,TGTGCCAGCAACAGGCCGGGGCGATCCTACGAGCAGTACTTC,CASNRPGRSYEQYF
-,TRBD1,TRBV4-1,TRBJ2-7,TGCGCCAGCAGCCTCACCCGACAGGGGGCAGGGGAGCAGTACTTC,CASSLTRQGAGEQYF
-,-,TRBV5-1,TRBJ1-6,TGCGCCAGCAGGCGACGGATTAATTCACCCCTCCACTTT,CASRRRINSPLHF
once,-,TRBV6-6,TRBJ1-1,TGTGCCAGCCGGGACACTGAAGCTTTCTTT,CASRDTEAFF
-,-,TRBV3-1/TRBV3-2,TRBJ1-1,TGTGCCAGCAGCCAAGATCCGGGGACTGAAGCTTTCTTT,CASSQDPGTEAFF
-,TRBD1,TRBV11-2,TRBJ1-3,TGTGCCAGCAGCCCCCGGGACAGGGGGCTATACTCCTCTGGAAACACCATATATTTT,CASSPRDRGLYSSGNTIYF
-,-,TRBV27,TRBJ2-7,TGTGCCAGCAGTAGGTTACAGGAGACCTACGAGCAGTACTTC,CASSRLQETYEQYF
-,-,TRBV18,TRBJ2-3,TGTGCCAGCTCACCAGGGACGATGGATACGCAGTATTTT,CASSPGTMDTQYF
once,-,TRBV6-5,TRBJ1-2,TGTGCCAGCAGCCCCCGGGGATATGGCTACACCTTC,CASSPRGYGYTF
-,-,TRBV28,TRBJ2-3,TGTGCCAGCAGTATCACACGGGGAGCAGATACGCAGTATTTT,CASSITRGADTQYF
-,-,TRBV11-3,TRBJ1-3,TGTGCCAGCAGCTCGGGACTTGCTGGAAACACCATATATTTT,CASSSGLAGNTIYF
-,TRBD1,TRBV3-1/TRBV3-2,TRBJ1-1,TGTGCCAGCAGCCGACATCCTCAACAAATCGGACAGGAGAACACTGAAGCTTTCTTT,CASSRHPQQIGQENTEAFF
-,-,TRBV12-5,TRBJ2-2,TGTGCTAGTGGTTTGGCAGGGGATGTCGGGGAGCTGTTTTTT,CASGLAGDVGELFF
-,TRBD1,TRBV28,TRBJ2-2,TGTGCCAGCAGTCTAACAGGGGCCGGGGAGCTGTTTTTT,CASSLTGAGELFF
-,-,TRBV5-5,TRBJ1-1,TGTGCCAGCAGCTTGCTTGGCGCCCGGGCTGCTTTCTTT,CASSLLGARAAFF
-,-,TRBV18,TRBJ1-2,TGTGCCAGCTCACCACTGAGGACTAACTATGGCTACACCTTC,CASSPLRTNYGYTF
-,-,TRBV30,TRBJ1-1,TGTGCCTGGAGTGTACGCAGGACAGACACTGAAGCTTTCTTT,CAWSVRRTDTEAFF
-,TRBD2,TRBV24-1,TRBJ2-5,TGTGCCACCAGTGATGTCGGGCTAGCGGGGGATCAAGAGACCCAGTACTTC,CATSDVGLAGDQETQYF